The rows below give T cell receptor beta chains drawn from one sample of a study of T cell responses to AZD1222 COVID-19 vaccine. The table came from immunoSEQ multiplex PCR; TCRdb's copy has only in-frame clones and leaves some out. The repertoire holds 150,000 to 200,000 clones, with about 91% as singletons. The input for sequencing was peripheral blood, taken 28 days after the second AZD1222 dose. These receptors came from an adult who received the AZD1222 COVID-19 vaccine. CDR3s include the opening cysteine and the closing phenylalanine or tryptophan. D genes are given only for firm matches. Where a row states a size, it is once, few, many or the class of an expanded clone; other rows omit it.

v_call: TRBV9
clone_size: NA
d_call: NA
j_call: TRBJ2-1
cdr3_nt: TGTGCCAGCAGCGTGGGTGGGGCCGCCTGGAATGAGCAGTTCTTC
cdr3_aa: CASSVGGAAWNEQFF

v_call: TRBV27
clone_size: NA
d_call: NA
j_call: TRBJ1-2
cdr3_nt: TGTGCCAGCAGTTTCGGGGGGGCAAGGGATGGCTACACCTTC
cdr3_aa: CASSFGGARDGYTF

v_call: TRBV18
clone_size: NA
d_call: NA
j_call: TRBJ1-3
cdr3_nt: TGTGCCAGCTCACCCCCCCAGGACACCATATATTTT
cdr3_aa: CASSPPQDTIYF

v_call: TRBV19
clone_size: NA
d_call: NA
j_call: TRBJ1-5
cdr3_nt: TGTGCCAGTACGGACAGACCCAATCAGCCCCAGCATTTT
cdr3_aa: CASTDRPNQPQHF

v_call: TRBV25-1
clone_size: NA
d_call: NA
j_call: TRBJ1-2
cdr3_nt: TGTGCCAGCAGTGACCCGCCCCAGGGCTACACCTTC
cdr3_aa: CASSDPPQGYTF

v_call: TRBV30
clone_size: few
d_call: TRBD1
j_call: TRBJ1-2
cdr3_nt: TGTGCCTGGAAGCACCGGGACAGCAACTATGGCTACACCTTC
cdr3_aa: CAWKHRDSNYGYTF

v_call: TRBV6-5
clone_size: NA
d_call: NA
j_call: TRBJ1-1
cdr3_nt: TGTGCCAGCAGCACGGGACAAATGAACACTGAAGCTTTCTTT
cdr3_aa: CASSTGQMNTEAFF

v_call: TRBV27
clone_size: NA
d_call: TRBD1
j_call: TRBJ1-5
cdr3_nt: TGTGCCAGCAGCCAGGGGGCAGGACAGCCCCAGCATTTT
cdr3_aa: CASSQGAGQPQHF

v_call: TRBV5-1
clone_size: NA
d_call: NA
j_call: TRBJ1-1
cdr3_nt: TGCGCCAGCAGCTTACCGCACACTGAAGCTTTCTTT
cdr3_aa: CASSLPHTEAFF

v_call: TRBV2
clone_size: NA
d_call: NA
j_call: TRBJ2-7
cdr3_nt: TGTGCCAGCAGCCCCGGACTGACAGCCCACGAGCAGTACTTC
cdr3_aa: CASSPGLTAHEQYF

v_call: TRBV7-8
clone_size: once
d_call: NA
j_call: TRBJ2-5
cdr3_nt: TGTGCCAGCAGCTTAGGGCAGGGTCGGGGAGAGACCCAGTACTTC
cdr3_aa: CASSLGQGRGETQYF

v_call: TRBV6-5
clone_size: NA
d_call: NA
j_call: TRBJ2-7
cdr3_nt: TGTGCCAGCAGTATGGACAGTGTCGAGCAGTACTTC
cdr3_aa: CASSMDSVEQYF

v_call: TRBV9
clone_size: few
d_call: NA
j_call: TRBJ2-7
cdr3_nt: TGTGCCAGCAGCCGAGAGTGGGGCTACGAGCAGTACTTC
cdr3_aa: CASSREWGYEQYF

v_call: TRBV5-1
clone_size: NA
d_call: NA
j_call: TRBJ2-2
cdr3_nt: TGCGCCAGCAGCTTTCCCCCCGGCGGCACCGGGGAGCTGTTTTTT
cdr3_aa: CASSFPPGGTGELFF

v_call: TRBV5-3
clone_size: NA
d_call: NA
j_call: TRBJ1-4
cdr3_nt: TGTGCCAGAAGCTTGGCAGTCCCTCCAAGTTTCGCAACTAATGAAAAACTGTTTTTT
cdr3_aa: CARSLAVPPSFATNEKLFF

v_call: TRBV5-1
clone_size: NA
d_call: TRBD2
j_call: TRBJ2-3
cdr3_nt: TGCGCCAGCAGCCCCGGACTAGCGGGAACCTTGGGATCGCAGTATTTT
cdr3_aa: CASSPGLAGTLGSQYF

v_call: TRBV10-3
clone_size: once
d_call: NA
j_call: TRBJ1-4
cdr3_nt: TGTGCCATCAGTGCGTACCCCGGACATGATACAACTAATGAAAAACTGTTTTTT
cdr3_aa: CAISAYPGHDTTNEKLFF

v_call: TRBV23-1
clone_size: NA
d_call: NA
j_call: TRBJ1-2
cdr3_nt: TGCGCCAGCACTCATGGCACCATGGGGTACTATGGCTACACCTTC
cdr3_aa: CASTHGTMGYYGYTF

v_call: TRBV4-1
clone_size: many
d_call: NA
j_call: TRBJ2-1
cdr3_nt: TGCGCCAGCAGCCCCGAAGTAGCGGCCAATGAGCAGTTCTTC
cdr3_aa: CASSPEVAANEQFF

v_call: TRBV6-6
clone_size: NA
d_call: NA
j_call: TRBJ2-2
cdr3_nt: TGTGCCAGCAGTTACCCGGGGAAGGCCGGGGAGCTGTTTTTT
cdr3_aa: CASSYPGKAGELFF

v_call: TRBV30
clone_size: few
d_call: NA
j_call: TRBJ1-5
cdr3_nt: TGTGCCTGGAGTGTAAGGGGGGTCAGGTACGGCAATCAGCCCCAGCATTTT
cdr3_aa: CAWSVRGVRYGNQPQHF

v_call: TRBV11-2
clone_size: NA
d_call: NA
j_call: TRBJ2-7
cdr3_nt: TGTGCCAGCAGCTTAGTGGCGGGCTCCTACGAGCAGTACTTC
cdr3_aa: CASSLVAGSYEQYF

v_call: TRBV18
clone_size: NA
d_call: NA
j_call: TRBJ1-1
cdr3_nt: TGTGCCAGCTCACCGAACAGGGTGGGCACTGAAGCTTTCTTT
cdr3_aa: CASSPNRVGTEAFF

v_call: TRBV7-9
clone_size: NA
d_call: NA
j_call: TRBJ2-1
cdr3_nt: TGTGCCAGCAGCTTAAGTTACAATGAGCAGTTCTTC
cdr3_aa: CASSLSYNEQFF

v_call: TRBV2
clone_size: NA
d_call: NA
j_call: TRBJ2-3
cdr3_nt: TGTGCCAGCAGTGACCCGGGACAATACACAGATACGCAGTATTTT
cdr3_aa: CASSDPGQYTDTQYF

v_call: TRBV12-3/TRBV12-4
clone_size: NA
d_call: TRBD2
j_call: TRBJ2-7
cdr3_nt: TGTGCCAGCAGTTATGCGGGAGTATGGGAGCAGTACTTC
cdr3_aa: CASSYAGVWEQYF

v_call: TRBV11-2
clone_size: NA
d_call: TRBD2
j_call: TRBJ2-7
cdr3_nt: TGTGCCAGCGGGACTAGCTCCTACGAGCAGTACTTC
cdr3_aa: CASGTSSYEQYF

v_call: TRBV29-1
clone_size: NA
d_call: NA
j_call: TRBJ2-3
cdr3_nt: TGCAGCGTTGAATCAGGGCGCGCAGATACGCAGTATTTT
cdr3_aa: CSVESGRADTQYF

v_call: TRBV25-1
clone_size: NA
d_call: NA
j_call: TRBJ2-5
cdr3_nt: TGTGCCAGCAGTGAAGGACCCGGGACATTACAAGAGACCCAGTACTTC
cdr3_aa: CASSEGPGTLQETQYF

v_call: TRBV2
clone_size: NA
d_call: TRBD1
j_call: TRBJ2-5
cdr3_nt: TGTGCCAGCAGTGAGAAGGACAGGTCAGAGACCCAGTACTTC
cdr3_aa: CASSEKDRSETQYF

v_call: TRBV29-1
clone_size: NA
d_call: TRBD1
j_call: TRBJ1-1
cdr3_nt: TGCAGCGTTGGGGCTTATGGACAGGGGGCAGGGACTGAAGCTTTCTTT
cdr3_aa: CSVGAYGQGAGTEAFF

v_call: TRBV20-1
clone_size: NA
d_call: TRBD1
j_call: TRBJ1-1
cdr3_nt: TGCAGTGCTAGTGCTTACCGGGGACAGGGCTTTTTTACCACTGAAGCTTTCTTT
cdr3_aa: CSASAYRGQGFFTTEAFF

v_call: TRBV5-5
clone_size: NA
d_call: TRBD1
j_call: TRBJ1-5
cdr3_nt: TGTGCCAGCAGCCCCACAGGGGTTCAGCCCCAGCATTTT
cdr3_aa: CASSPTGVQPQHF

v_call: TRBV7-9
clone_size: once
d_call: TRBD1
j_call: TRBJ1-5
cdr3_nt: TGTGCCAGCAGCTGGGGACAGCGTAGCAATCAGCCCCAGCATTTT
cdr3_aa: CASSWGQRSNQPQHF

v_call: TRBV28
clone_size: NA
d_call: NA
j_call: TRBJ1-3
cdr3_nt: TGTGCCAGCAGTTTATCCCTCCCCTACTCTGGAAACACCATATATTTT
cdr3_aa: CASSLSLPYSGNTIYF

v_call: TRBV19
clone_size: NA
d_call: NA
j_call: TRBJ2-5
cdr3_nt: TGTGCCAGTAGCTTCGGGTGGGAGACCCAGTACTTC
cdr3_aa: CASSFGWETQYF

v_call: TRBV28
clone_size: NA
d_call: NA
j_call: TRBJ2-1
cdr3_nt: TGTGCCAGCAGCCTAGAAGGGGTATCCTACAATGAGCAGTTCTTC
cdr3_aa: CASSLEGVSYNEQFF

v_call: TRBV6-5
clone_size: NA
d_call: NA
j_call: TRBJ1-5
cdr3_nt: TGTGCCAGCAAGGAGGTGTCCGATCAGCCCCAGCATTTT
cdr3_aa: CASKEVSDQPQHF

v_call: TRBV18
clone_size: NA
d_call: NA
j_call: TRBJ1-1
cdr3_nt: TGTGCCAGCTCGTATCGGACGGATACTGAAGCTTTCTTT
cdr3_aa: CASSYRTDTEAFF

v_call: TRBV28
clone_size: NA
d_call: NA
j_call: TRBJ1-4
cdr3_nt: TGTGCCAGCAGTACCCCGGGCGGGTTGAGGGCAAAACTGTTTTTT
cdr3_aa: CASSTPGGLRAKLFF

v_call: TRBV24-1
clone_size: NA
d_call: NA
j_call: TRBJ1-5
cdr3_nt: TGTGCCACCAGTGACCTAACCTGGGGCAGGGTCAATCAGCCCCAGCATTTT
cdr3_aa: CATSDLTWGRVNQPQHF

v_call: TRBV20-1
clone_size: NA
d_call: TRBD1
j_call: TRBJ1-1
cdr3_nt: TGCAGTGCTAGTCTCGCAGGGGGCCGCGGCACTGAAGCTTTCTTT
cdr3_aa: CSASLAGGRGTEAFF

v_call: TRBV7-9
clone_size: NA
d_call: NA
j_call: TRBJ2-2
cdr3_nt: TGTGCCAGCAGCTCGTCCGGGGAGCTGTTTTTT
cdr3_aa: CASSSSGELFF

v_call: TRBV5-1
clone_size: NA
d_call: TRBD1
j_call: TRBJ1-5
cdr3_nt: TGCGCCAGCAGCGCGACAGGGGGCGGTCAGCCCCAGCATTTT
cdr3_aa: CASSATGGGQPQHF

v_call: TRBV30
clone_size: once
d_call: NA
j_call: TRBJ2-3
cdr3_nt: TGTGCCTGGAGTGTAAGAGGAGATACGCAGTATTTT
cdr3_aa: CAWSVRGDTQYF

v_call: TRBV7-2
clone_size: NA
d_call: NA
j_call: TRBJ2-1
cdr3_nt: TGTGCCAGCAGCTTGAGCCAGAGCTCCTACAATGAGCAGTTCTTC
cdr3_aa: CASSLSQSSYNEQFF

v_call: TRBV4-1
clone_size: once
d_call: TRBD2
j_call: TRBJ2-7
cdr3_nt: TGCGCCAGCAGCCTCTCGGGAGGCGACTACTACGAGCAGTACTTC
cdr3_aa: CASSLSGGDYYEQYF

v_call: TRBV28
clone_size: once
d_call: NA
j_call: TRBJ2-3
cdr3_nt: TGTGCCAGCAGTTTTTCAGGGGGCACAGATACGCAGTATTTT
cdr3_aa: CASSFSGGTDTQYF

v_call: TRBV2
clone_size: NA
d_call: NA
j_call: TRBJ1-6
cdr3_nt: TGTGCCAGCAGTGAAGGGACATCCTATAATTCACCCCTCCACTTT
cdr3_aa: CASSEGTSYNSPLHF

v_call: TRBV6-6
clone_size: NA
d_call: NA
j_call: TRBJ1-2
cdr3_nt: TGTGCCAGCACCTCAGGACAGTACTATGGCTACACCTTC
cdr3_aa: CASTSGQYYGYTF

v_call: TRBV11-2
clone_size: NA
d_call: NA
j_call: TRBJ1-1
cdr3_nt: TGTGCCAGCAGCCTTGGGGACCGATGGTACACTGAAGCTTTCTTT
cdr3_aa: CASSLGDRWYTEAFF

v_call: TRBV19
clone_size: NA
d_call: NA
j_call: TRBJ1-2
cdr3_nt: TGTGCCGTCCGGGACTCCTCTCTGGGGAACTATGGCTACACCTTC
cdr3_aa: CAVRDSSLGNYGYTF

v_call: TRBV19
clone_size: NA
d_call: TRBD1
j_call: TRBJ1-2
cdr3_nt: TGTGCCAGTAGAGAGACAGGGGGCGTTAACTATGGCTACACCTTC
cdr3_aa: CASRETGGVNYGYTF

v_call: TRBV4-3
clone_size: NA
d_call: TRBD1
j_call: TRBJ1-4
cdr3_nt: TGCGCCAGCAGACAGGGGGCGCATAATGAAAAACTGTTTTTT
cdr3_aa: CASRQGAHNEKLFF

v_call: TRBV27
clone_size: NA
d_call: TRBD2
j_call: TRBJ2-3
cdr3_nt: TGTGCCAGCAGTCCCTCCGGACTAGCGGGACGGGGAGATACGCAGTATTTT
cdr3_aa: CASSPSGLAGRGDTQYF